The 18 T cell receptor beta chains presented below share a single source sample, sequenced in a study of cytomegalovirus exposure and HLA in healthy donors. It was with 60 Vbeta and 13 Jbeta primers that the PCR ran. Generated by immunoSEQ multiplex PCR, the TCRdb table keeps only in-frame clones and is missing some. In the table there are about 170,000 clones, about 80% of which are singletons. Sequenced input: PBMCs. All receptors derive from a woman aged 50 to 60 in good health and CMV-seropositive.

This chain links TRBV19 with TRBJ2-4; TRBD1 matches at 11 bases. Germline CDR1 and CDR2: LNHDA and SQIVND (reference sequence). The CDR3 runs to 13 residues. The V gene end was trimmed by 7 bases and the J gene end by 8 bases; junction bases not matched to a gene: 4. This chain's CDR3 is CASTGQGADIQYF. The CDR3 DNA follows: TGTGCCAGTACTGGACAGGGGGCGGACATTCAGTACTTC.

A remark on this clone: The germline gene is not matched at one end of the junction; a read error may be the cause. The V and J genes are TRBV5-4 and TRBJ1-2; D unresolved. The V gene's germline CDR1 is SGHNT and CDR2 YYREEE (reference sequence). The CDR3 loop spans 13 amino acids. As DNA, the CDR3 is TGTGCCAGCAGCTTACGGGGTAACTATGGCTGCACCTTC. Protein: CASSLRGNYGCTF.

The chain links TRBV6-5 to TRBJ2-1; 8 nucleotides line up with TRBD1. Trimming removed 2 bases from V and 9 bases from J; junction bases left unmatched: 6. Germline V lookup: CDR1 MNHEY, CDR2 SVGAGI. CDR3 size: 14 residues. The CDR3 nucleotides read TGTGCCAGCAGTTACGCCCAGGGGGCGAGTGAGCAGTTCTTC. Encoded protein: CASSYAQGASEQFF.

The V call is TRBV6-1, the J call TRBJ1-3, with 7 bases fitting TRBD1. V gave up 4 bases and J gave up 0 bases; unmatched junction bases: 15. The CDR3 length is 19 residues. Germline V gene lookup returns CDR1 MNHNS and CDR2 SASEGT. As DNA, the CDR3 is TGTGCCAGCAGTGGAGTGGGGTGGGGGACAGTTCTCTCTGGAAACACCATATATTTT. Translation gives CASSGVGWGTVLSGNTIYF.

The chain combines TRBV7-2 with TRBJ1-3; the D gene is possibly TRBD1 (6 bases). This CDR3 has 17 amino acids. V was clipped by 5 bases and J by 0 bases, with 17 bases between them. Germline V gene sequence: CDR1 SGHTA, CDR2 FQGNSA. The CDR3 reads CASSILPTGASGNTIYF. The DNA for the CDR3 is TGTGCCAGCAGCATACTCCCGACAGGAGCCTCTGGAAACACCATATATTTT.

This chain connects TRBV18 to TRBJ2-7; 7 bases line up with TRBD1. Trimming cost V 1 base and J 9 bases; bases outside gene matches: 18. CDR3 length: 17 residues. CDR1 KGHSH and CDR2 LQKENI come from the germline V gene. Here the CDR3 reads CASSPRRGTAAGSVQYF. CDR3 bases: TGTGCCAGCTCACCACGAAGAGGGACAGCTGCAGGATCCGTGCAGTACTTC.

The V call is TRBV6-5, the J call TRBJ1-5, with D unclear. The CDR3 sequence is 14 residues long. The V end was cut by 9 bases, the J end by 0 bases, with 12 bases between. Germline values: CDR1 MNHEY, CDR2 SVGAGI. The chain's CDR3 is CASSSRDSNQPQHF. CDR3 DNA sequence: TGTGCCAGTTCCTCACGGGATAGCAATCAGCCCCAGCATTTT.

This rearrangement joins TRBV7-8 to TRBJ1-6; TRBD1 aligns across 8 bases. CDR1 is SGHVS, CDR2 FQNEAQ, per germline. Trimming at V came to 7 bases and at J to 7 bases, leaving 15 bases not matched to a gene. CDR3 size: 17 residues. The CDR3 reads CASNFRTGFESNSPLHF. The CDR3 region has the DNA TGTGCCAGCAACTTCAGGACAGGGTTTGAATCCAATTCACCCCTCCACTTT.

The chain couples TRBV2 to TRBJ1-5; 9 positions agree with TRBD1. The CDR3 runs 16 residues. The germline CDR1 and CDR2 sequences are SNHLY and FYNNEI. J lost 5 bases, V lost 4 bases, and 9 bases had no gene match. CDR3 in amino acids: CASSGSSRQGDQPQHF. For the CDR3, the DNA is TGTGCCAGCAGTGGAAGCTCCAGACAGGGGGATCAGCCCCAGCATTTT.

V gene TRBV5-6 combines with J gene TRBJ2-7; 10 bases line up with TRBD2. The V and J ends lost 2 bases and 0 bases, in that order; junction bases with no gene match: 5. The CDR3 consists of 16 residues. Germline CDR1 and CDR2: SGHDT and YYEEEE. As DNA, the CDR3 is TGTGCCAGCAGCTTTGGACTAGCGGTTAACTCCTACGAGCAGTACTTC. Translating gives CASSFGLAVNSYEQYF. Using reference TRBV5-6 and TRBJ2-7 for the parts outside the CDR3, the full variable domain is DAGVTQSPTHLIKTRGQQVTLRCSPKSGHDTVSWYQQALGQGPQFIFQYYEEEERQRGNFPDRFSGHQFPNYSSELNVNALLLGDSALYLCASSFGLAVNSYEQYFGPGTRLTVT.

The chain carries TRBV29-1 and TRBJ2-1; the match to TRBD1 covers 7 bases. The CDR3 is 13 residues long. After removal of 3 bases from V and 10 bases from J, the junction contained 9 bases not matched to a gene. Germline loops: CDR1 SQVTM, CDR2 ANQGSEA. CDR3 sequence: CSVDRVKGQEQFF. The CDR3 DNA reads as TGCAGCGTTGATCGGGTGAAGGGACAGGAGCAGTTCTTC.

The rearrangement joins TRBV5-6 to TRBJ1-5, with D maybe TRBD1 (6 bases). V lost 2 bases and J lost 4, with 13 bases in between. This CDR3 has 15 amino acids. Germline values: CDR1 SGHDT, CDR2 YYEEEE. As DNA, the CDR3 is TGTGCCAGCAGCTTATTTTCAGGGGCGAATCAGCCCCAGCATTTT. This encodes CASSLFSGANQPQHF.

This chain uses TRBV5-1 with TRBJ1-2; 8 bases fit TRBD1. This CDR3 is built from 15 residues. Unmatched junction bases numbered 10, after V lost 5 bases and J lost 4 bases. Germline V gene data show CDR1 as SGHRS and CDR2 as YFSETQ. CDR3 in amino acids: CASRGIPTGAYGYTF. For the CDR3, the DNA is TGCGCCAGCAGAGGGATCCCGACAGGGGCCTATGGCTACACCTTC.

This clone was observed once. This chain links TRBV5-1 with TRBJ1-1, with D possibly matching TRBD1 (5 bases). This CDR3 spans 15 amino acids. Germline-derived CDR1 and CDR2 are SGHRS and YFSETQ. V was shortened by 4 bases and J by 3 bases, with 16 bases between the two germline ends. Written as DNA, the CDR3 is TGCGCCAGCAGCCTCCGACTGGGAGGGGACACTGAAGCTTTCTTT. This gives the protein CASSLRLGGDTEAFF. The full variable domain, with the rest looked up from reference TRBV5-1 and TRBJ1-1, is KAGVTQTPRYLIKTRGQQVTLSCSPISGHRSVSWYQQTPGQGLQFLFEYFSETQRNKGNFPGRFSGRQFSNSRSEMNVSTLELGDSALYLCASSLRLGGDTEAFFGQGTRLTVV.

The chain carries TRBV19 and TRBJ2-1; the D gene is possibly TRBD2 (5 bases). Germline V gene sequence: CDR1 LNHDA, CDR2 SQIVND (reference sequence). The CDR3 length is 14 residues. Between the trimmed V and J ends, which lost 5 bases and 2 bases, there was a span of 10 bases. The CDR3 here is CASSVPGAYNEQFF. The CDR3 region has the DNA TGTGCCAGTAGTGTCCCCGGGGCCTACAATGAGCAGTTCTTC.

The rearrangement links TRBV6-5 to TRBJ2-2, with a weak D call TRBD2 (5 bases). CDR3 size: 14 residues. Germline V gene data show CDR1 as MNHEY and CDR2 as SVGAGI. The germline V and J ends were trimmed by 3 bases and 6 bases, with 11 bases remaining between them. The CDR3 nucleotides are TGTGCCAGCAGTTATGGAGGCATCGCCGGGGAGCTGTTTTTT. Encoded protein: CASSYGGIAGELFF.

The chain recombines TRBV6-6 with TRBJ1-2; D unclear. Trimming took off 5 bases at V and 0 bases at J, with 13 bases between the two ends. CDR1 is MNHNY, CDR2 SVGAGI, per germline (reference sequence). This CDR3 contains 15 residues. Written as DNA, the CDR3 is TGTGCCAGCAGTCCCGGCCGACTAGCTAACTATGGCTACACCTTC. Its translation is CASSPGRLANYGYTF.

This clone has a handful of counts. The J gene is TRBJ1-1, the V gene TRBV27; no firm D call. V was trimmed by 7 bases and J by 0 bases, leaving 9 bases between them. The CDR3 is 13 residues long. Germline-derived CDR1 and CDR2 are MNHEY and SMNVEV (reference sequence). In nucleotides, the CDR3 is TGTGCCAGCACCTCAGAGGTGAACACTGAAGCTTTCTTT. It translates to CASTSEVNTEAFF.